A single sample is the source of the 21 T cell receptor beta chains below, sequenced in a study of blood T cells in healthy people across ages (dated by TCRdb to between 2015 and 2017). Library method: 5' RACE. These reads were obtained on an Illumina HiSeq 2500. A second PCR of about 7 to 12 cycles was run with a J-beta primer mix and a sample-barcoded 5' primer. Using fastp at Q25 and MiXCR, TCRdb reprocessed the public reads and kept productive beta chains. When rows share a CDR3 protein, they turn into one entry using the most common DNA and genes. The sample profile shows about 1.4 million distinct CDR3 sequences; roughly 60% of them were found once. The ten largest clones add up to over 5.5% of the sample. Sequences were obtained from blood. Receptors were obtained from a man aged 18 to 35 in good health.

This CDR3 reads CASSPDVNQPQHF. The CDR3 DNA is TGCGCCAGCAGCCCGGACGTAAATCAGCCCCAGCATTTT. The chain couples TRBV5-1 to TRBJ1-5, with D hard to call. Trimming took off 4 bases at V and 4 bases at J, with 9 bases between the two ends. Germline CDR1 reads SGHRS; CDR2 reads YFSETQ. This CDR3 is 13 amino acids long. Full variable domain (missing parts from reference TRBV5-1 and TRBJ1-5): KAGVTQTPRYLIKTRGQQVTLSCSPISGHRSVSWYQQTPGQGLQFLFEYFSETQRNKGNFPGRFSGRQFSNSRSEMNVSTLELGDSALYLCASSPDVNQPQHFGDGTRLSIL.

This clonotype showed up just a few times. The chain recombines TRBV20-1 with TRBJ2-7, with 9 bases matching TRBD1. Germline CDR1 and CDR2: DFQATT and SNEGSKA (reference sequence). With 5 bases clipped from V and 3 bases from J, the junction kept 11 bases outside the gene matches. The CDR3 loop spans 15 amino acids. The CDR3: CSALGTGILGYEQYF. The CDR3 region has the DNA TGCAGTGCTCTCGGGACAGGGATATTGGGCTACGAGCAGTACTTC.

Only a few counts were recorded for this clonotype. The chain is built from TRBV20-1 and TRBJ2-4; no reliable D call. The CDR3 extends over 16 amino acids. Trimming removed 3 bases at V and 0 bases at J, with 15 bases between. The germline CDR1 and CDR2 sequences are DFQATT and SNEGSKA (reference sequence). In DNA form, the CDR3 reads TGCAGTGCTAGCACCTCGGGTTTATTAGCCAAAAACATTCAGTACTTC. Amino acids: CSASTSGLLAKNIQYF.

The rearrangement links TRBV5-1 to TRBJ2-1; TRBD1 agrees at 7 bases. Losses at the gene ends were 4 bases for V and 8 bases for J; bases not matched to a gene: 9. The germline gives CDR1 SGHRS, CDR2 YFSETQ. There are 14 residues in the CDR3. Here the CDR3 reads CASSLTGVLDEQFF. As DNA, the CDR3 is TGCGCCAGCAGCCTCACAGGGGTCCTAGATGAGCAGTTCTTC.

V is TRBV5-1 and J is TRBJ2-6; D possibly corresponds to TRBD2 (6 bases). Trimming removed 4 bases from V and 4 bases from J, with 15 bases in between. This CDR3 is built from 16 residues. Germline V gene data show CDR1 as SGHRS and CDR2 as YFSETQ. CDR3 coding DNA: TGCGCCAGCAGCGTACCCTCTAGCGCCGGGGCCAACGTCCTGACTTTC. It is translated as CASSVPSSAGANVLTF.

This chain connects TRBV6-5 to TRBJ1-2; TRBD1 might be the D (5 bases). The V end lost 4 bases, the J end lost 3 bases, and 18 bases lay between the germline ends. The CDR3 covers 16 residues. Germline assignment: CDR1 MNHEY and CDR2 SVGAGI. The CDR3 bases are TGTGCCAGCAGTTCACCGCGTTCCGGGGGGGACTATGGCTACACCTTC. It codes for CASSSPRSGGDYGYTF.

V gene TRBV29-1 combines with J gene TRBJ2-1; D is undetermined. The CDR3 runs 13 residues. The V end lost 5 bases, the J end lost 0 bases, and 8 bases lay between the germline ends. Germline V gives CDR1 SQVTM, CDR2 ANQGSEA. CDR3 sequence: CSVLSNSYNEQFF. In DNA form, the CDR3 reads TGCAGCGTTCTGTCTAACTCCTACAATGAGCAGTTCTTC.

This clonotype was counted once. The chain joins TRBV20-1 to TRBJ2-7, with a weak D call TRBD2 (6 bases). This CDR3 comprises 13 residues. V dropped 8 bases and J dropped 3 bases, with 17 bases sitting between them. In germline, CDR1 is DFQATT, CDR2 SNEGSKA (reference sequence). CDR3 protein: CSTKGQGGYEQYF. CDR3 DNA: TGCAGTACAAAAGGCCAGGGAGGCTACGAGCAGTACTTC.

About this clonotype: The junction does not match germline at one end; this may be a read error. The chain has TRBV29-1 and TRBJ2-7, with 8 bases aligning to TRBD1. CDR1 SQVTM and CDR2 ANQGSEA come from the germline V gene. The CDR3 totals 14 residues. CDR3 nucleotide sequence: TGCGGCGTTGGAAAGACAGGGGTTGACTACGAGCAGTACTTC. Residues: CGVGKTGVDYEQYF.

This clonotype has more than one count but fewer than ten. The chain employs TRBV29-1 and TRBJ2-5; 8 bases agree with TRBD2. The germline V gene has CDR1 SQVTM and CDR2 ANQGSEA. The CDR3 length is 17 residues. V was clipped by 4 bases and J by 2 bases; unmatched bases: 15. The DNA for the CDR3 is TGCAGCGTTGCTGGACTAGCTAAGGGTGTGTGGCAAGAGACCCAGTACTTC. Translating gives CSVAGLAKGVWQETQYF.

V gene TRBV4-1 combines with J gene TRBJ2-5; 10 nucleotides align to TRBD2. Germline V CDR1 and CDR2: MGHRA, YSYEKL. This CDR3 has 14 amino acids. V shed 8 bases, J shed 11 bases, and the junction held 14 bases outside the gene matches. CDR3 sequence reads: CASRPGLANNEQYF. The CDR3 DNA is TGCGCCAGCCGGCCGGGACTAGCGAACAATGAGCAGTACTTC.

The CDR3 sequence is CASSQRGGFNEKLFF. The CDR3 region has the DNA TGTGCCAGCAGTCAAAGGGGGGGGTTCAATGAAAAACTGTTTTTT. The chain is built from TRBV7-2 and TRBJ1-4; weak D call: TRBD1 (6 bases). Trimming took 6 bases from V and 5 from J, leaving 16 bases between them. The CDR3 is 15 residues long. CDR1 SGHTA and CDR2 FQGNSA come from the germline V gene.

The genes are TRBV7-2 and TRBJ2-5; D is undetermined. The end of the DNA fits TRBJ2-7 better, so the J call may be wrong. This CDR3 comprises 14 residues. The germline V gene has CDR1 SGHTA and CDR2 FQGNSA. The CDR3 sequence: CASSQPGQLNEQYF. CDR3 in DNA: TGTGCCAGCAGCCAACCCGGGCAGCTAAACGAGCAGTACTTC.

The table lists this clonotype with a few counts. The gene calls are TRBV12-3 or TRBV12-4 and TRBJ1-2, with D tentatively TRBD1 (5 bases). Deletions cut 5 bases from V and 1 base from J, with 14 bases between. This CDR3 region has 15 residues. In nucleotides, the CDR3 is TGTGCCAGCAGTCCTGCGGGACGGATTAACTATGGCTACACCTTC. Its translation: CASSPAGRINYGYTF.

In the case of this clonotype: A junction end diverges from the germline sequence, so it may reflect a read error. The chain couples TRBV20-1 to TRBJ2-1; 9 nucleotides match TRBD2. The CDR3 runs 15 residues. Germline V gene lookup returns CDR1 DFQATT and CDR2 SNEGSKA (reference sequence). The CDR3, as DNA: TGCAGTGCTCGAGATGGTGGGACTAGCCAAGAGACCCAGTTCTTC. This translates into CSARDGGTSQETQFF.

The genes are TRBV12-3 or TRBV12-4 and TRBJ1-2; 7 bases line up with TRBD1. J was trimmed by 5 bases and V by 6 bases; bases with no gene match: 12. The CDR3 is 15 amino acids. The CDR3 sequence: CASSLGIGGAYGYTF. For the CDR3, the DNA is TGTGCCAGCAGCTTGGGTATAGGGGGCGCATATGGCTACACCTTC.

The rearrangement joins TRBV27 to TRBJ1-1; D not resolved. V was pared by 8 bases and J by 3 bases, with 22 bases between. The CDR3 length is 16 residues. The germline CDR1 and CDR2 sequences are MNHEY and SMNVEV (reference sequence). CDR3 sequence: CASRPRLTLTHTEAFF. CDR3 sequence (DNA): TGTGCCAGCCGGCCCCGGCTCACCCTAACCCACACTGAAGCTTTCTTT.

The genes are TRBV2 and TRBJ1-1; D is ambiguous. The CDR3 extends over 13 amino acids. Germline values: CDR1 SNHLY, CDR2 FYNNEI. CDR3 nucleotides: TGTGGCACCAGTGTACAACCGAACACTGAAGCTTTCTTT. Translated: CGTSVQPNTEAFF. The whole variable domain, remainder taken from reference TRBV2 and TRBJ1-1, is EPEVTQTPSHQVTQMGQEVILRCVPISNHLYFYWYRQILGQKVEFLVSFYNNEISEKSEIFDDQFSVERPDGSNFTLKIRSTKLEDSAMYFCGTSVQPNTEAFFGQGTRLTVV.

V usage is TRBV9 and J usage is TRBJ1-5, with a weak D call TRBD1 (5 bases). Germline CDR1 SGDLS, CDR2 YYNGEE. Deletions cut 3 bases from V and 7 bases from J, with 11 bases between. CDR3 length: 13 residues. CDR3 sequence: CASSAQTEQPQHF. CDR3 sequence (DNA): TGTGCCAGCAGCGCCCAGACAGAACAGCCCCAGCATTTT. The whole variable domain, filled in from reference TRBV9 and TRBJ1-5, reads DSGVTQTPKHLITATGQRVTLRCSPRSGDLSVYWYQQSLDQGLQFLIQYYNGEERAKGNILERFSAQQFPDLHSELNLSSLELGDSALYFCASSAQTEQPQHFGDGTRLSIL.

The sample holds a few counts of this clonotype. The gene calls are TRBV29-1 and TRBJ2-7, with 8 bases aligning to TRBD1. The CDR3 loop spans 14 amino acids. After removal of 0 bases from V and 5 bases from J, the junction contained 6 bases not matched to a gene. Germline V lookup: CDR1 SQVTM, CDR2 ANQGSEA. CDR3 amino acids: CSVEDGNRGNEQYF. Here the CDR3 DNA reads TGCAGCGTTGAAGATGGAAACAGGGGGAACGAGCAGTACTTC.

The CDR3 reads CARKKASGGYTDTQYF. CDR3 coding DNA: TGTGCCAGAAAGAAAGCCTCGGGGGGATACACAGATACGCAGTATTTT. V is TRBV7-2 and J is TRBJ2-3, with 7 bases that match TRBD2. This CDR3 contains 16 residues. V lost 9 bases, J lost 2 bases, and 14 bases stayed unmatched. Germline V gives CDR1 SGHTA, CDR2 FQGNSA.